A single T cell receptor beta chain is shown here with its context. This specimen comes from a study of blood T cell repertoires in COVID-19. Overall study: The samples span acute and convalescent COVID-19 from the United States, Italy and Spain. PBMCs, B-cell-depleted T cells, or T cells provided the cDNA or gDNA that made up the material.

In the original processing: Reference gene primers were amplified, and this amplification served to estimate nucleated cell counts. Only in-frame clones appear in the TCRdb table, and some are missing; sequencing was by immunoSEQ multiplex PCR. V and J calls and clone size follow that table, whereas D and trimming were derived from the DNA. The repertoire consists of about 14,000 clones, with approximately 90% occurring once and the leading ten covering roughly 15%. The CDR3 runs to 15 residues. V shed 5 bases and J shed 0 bases, with 14 bases lying between them. CDR1 SGHVS and CDR2 FQNEAQ come from the germline V gene.

Sequencing was carried out using peripheral blood. The V call is TRBV7-8, the J call TRBJ2-7; tentatively, D is TRBD2 (6 bases). The TCR comes from a middle-aged man with active COVID-19. The CDR3 here is CASSLGSGSSYEQYF. CDR3 in DNA: TGTGCCAGCAGCCTCGGCTCCGGGAGCTCCTACGAGCAGTACTTC.